This TCR beta chain comes out of a study of T cell responses to AZD1222 COVID-19 vaccine. The germline CDR1 and CDR2 sequences are SNHLY and FYNNEI. This CDR3 region has 14 residues. After removal of 7 bases from V and 1 base from J, the junction contained 7 bases not matched to a gene. Study-wide results and limits: Baseline seropositives among AZD1222 recipients totaled only five or six. Spike-specific TCR breadth and depth grew following two AZD1222 doses. The study reported that nearly half of spike-specific TCRs target unmutated variant regions.

Concerning this clone: What it binds is unknown.

Profiled with immunoSEQ multiplex PCR; TCRdb holds only in-frame clones, not every one. Among 95,000 to 120,000 clones listed, 86% were seen once. Source: peripheral blood, taken on day 0 of AZD1222 vaccination. The chain carries TRBV2 and TRBJ2-7, with TRBD1 identical over 7 bases. This receptor was obtained from an adult in good health. CDR3 nucleotide sequence: TGTGCCAGCAAGGGGGCAACTGTTTCCTACGAGCAGTACTTC. This sequence encodes CASKGATVSYEQYF.